Listed below are T cell receptor beta chains from one sample, sequenced in a study of human T cells and chemical hapten exposure. From the RACE reads, TCRdb called clonotypes with MiXCR, one entry per CDR3 protein. The sample records under 100,000 distinct CDR3 sequences, 10% being singletons. The specimen comprised whole blood, sampled in connection with sensitization to the hapten diphenylcyclopropenone (DPC). These receptors originate from a woman in her forties or fifties with alopecia areata. Some clones in this sample may be carry-over from other donors' samples. The CDR3 runs from the conserved cysteine through the conserved F or W. A D gene is named only where the DNA matches it firmly. Clone sizes are given selectively: once, few, many, or a class where the clone is expanded.

TRBD2,NA,TRBV4-2,TRBJ2-7,TGTGCCAGCTCGAACGTCGAGACTAGCACTCCCTACGAGCAGTACTTC,CASSNVETSTPYEQYF
NA,many,TRBV11-2,TRBJ2-1,TGTGCCAGCGAGCCCGGGGAGGCATACAATGAGCAGTTCTTC,CASEPGEAYNEQFF
TRBD2,NA,TRBV7-8,TRBJ2-5,TGTGCCAGCAGCTTAGGTAGCGGGGGCCTCCAAGAGACCCAGTACTTC,CASSLGSGGLQETQYF
TRBD1,NA,TRBV10-3,TRBJ1-1,TGTGCCATCAGGGGGGACAGGATGAACACTGAAGCTTTCTTT,CAIRGDRMNTEAFF
NA,NA,TRBV27,TRBJ2-7,TGTGCCAGCAGTTTATCGCGGGGTAACGGCGAGCAGTACTTC,CASSLSRGNGEQYF
NA,NA,TRBV19,TRBJ2-2,TGTGCCAGTAGTATTAACCAGGGCCCCGGGGAGCTGTTTTTT,CASSINQGPGELFF
NA,NA,TRBV20-1,TRBJ2-1,TGCAGTGCAGCCAACAGAGGCAATGAGCAGTTCTTC,CSAANRGNEQFF
NA,few,TRBV7-2,TRBJ2-5,TGTGCCAGCAGCCCGCAGGGCGGGAAAGAGACCCAGTACTTC,CASSPQGGKETQYF
NA,NA,TRBV6-6,TRBJ1-2,TGTGCCAGCAGTTACAGCACGGGAAACTATGGCTACACCTTC,CASSYSTGNYGYTF
TRBD1,NA,TRBV10-2,TRBJ1-2,TGCGCCAGCATGTCCCACGGACAGGGGGGTAACTATGGCTACACCTTC,CASMSHGQGGNYGYTF
TRBD2,NA,TRBV20-1,TRBJ2-1,TGCAGTGCTAGAAGACTAGCGGGAGGGCTTACGGTCTTC,CSARRLAGGLTVF
NA,few,TRBV2,TRBJ1-5,TGTGCCAGCAGAAGACAGGACAATAGCAATCAGCCCCAGCATTTT,CASRRQDNSNQPQHF
TRBD1,many,TRBV27,TRBJ1-2,TGTGCCAGCAGTTTCAACAGGGGGCTTGGCTATGGCTACACCTTC,CASSFNRGLGYGYTF
TRBD1,many,TRBV5-6,TRBJ2-7,TGTGCCAGCAGCGCGCAGGGGACAGGGCGGAAGCAGTACTTC,CASSAQGTGRKQYF
NA,NA,TRBV10-1,TRBJ2-1,TGCGCCAGCAGTGAGGTGGAGCGGTACAATGAGCAGTTCTTC,CASSEVERYNEQFF
NA,NA,TRBV6-6,TRBJ1-2,TGTGCCAGCAGGTTCTCGATGGCCAGGGTCGCTGGCTACACCTTC,CASRFSMARVAGYTF
TRBD1,NA,TRBV29-1,TRBJ2-7,TGCAGCGTTTCCACGGACAGGGGGATGTACGAGCAGTACTTC,CSVSTDRGMYEQYF